The 8 T cell receptor beta chains listed next were all sequenced from one sample in a study of T cells in women clearing cervical HPV infection. The protocol was immunoSEQ multiplex PCR, while the TCRdb copy is restricted to in-frame clones and leaves out a portion. This repertoire includes approximately 41,000 clones. Sequences were obtained from blood buffy coat. All receptors come from a woman between 18 and 75 years old with a cervical HPV16 infection that either progressed to CIN3+ or cleared (not recorded which).

On this clone itself: The read terminates 3 residues before the CDR3 end, so the remaining end is supplied by the germline J gene. The genes are TRBV20-1 and TRBJ1-5, with a weak D call TRBD1 (5 bases). CDR1 and CDR2 (germline): DFQATT, SNEGSKA (reference sequence). The CDR3 is 13 amino acids. V was pared by 2 bases and J by 5 bases, with 10 bases between. This CDR3 reads CSARRQPHQPQHF. CDR3 DNA (partial): TGCAGTGCTAGAAGACAGCCGCATCAGCCC.

Regarding this clone: Read data end 3 residues before the CDR3 end; the end is taken from the germline J gene. J is TRBJ2-1 and V is TRBV7-2; TRBD2 matches at 14 bases. From germline, CDR1 is SGHTA and CDR2 FQGNSA. V shed 5 bases, J shed 9 bases, and the junction held 6 bases outside the gene matches. CDR3 size: 15 residues. The CDR3: CASSQGTSGGGEQFF. The sequenced CDR3 bases are TGTGCCAGCAGCCAAGGGACTAGCGGGGGTGGTGAG. The whole variable domain, remainder taken from reference TRBV7-2 and TRBJ2-1, is GAGVSQSPSNKVTEKGKDVELRCDPISGHTALYWYRQSLGQGLEFLIYFQGNSAPDKSGLPSDRFSAERTGGSVSTLTIQRTQQEDSAVYLCASSQGTSGGGEQFFGPGTRLTVL.

Turning to this clone: Read coverage stops 3 residues before the CDR3 terminus; the germline J gene supplies the remainder. The gene calls are TRBV19 and TRBJ1-4; D is unresolved. Trimming removed 4 bases at V and 6 bases at J, with 9 bases between. The CDR3 extends over 13 amino acids. CDR1 is LNHDA and CDR2 is SQIVND in the germline V gene (reference sequence). The covered CDR3 bases are TGTGCCAGTAGTAGCACCAGTGATGAAAAA. Its protein product is CASSSTSDEK. The entire CDR3 protein is CASSSTSDEKLFF.

The CDR3 region is CAWSVSGNTIYF. CDR3 bases read: TGTGCCTGGAGTGTATCAGGAAACACC. This rearrangement joins TRBV30 to TRBJ1-3; D not resolved. The CDR3 end lies 3 residues beyond the end of the read and is filled in from the germline J gene. There are 12 residues in the CDR3. Germline V gene lookup returns CDR1 GTSNPN and CDR2 SVGIG (reference sequence). Trimming pared 0 bases from V and 4 bases from J, leaving 4 bases between.

As concerns this clone: The CDR3 is cut off 3 residues early in the read; its end comes from the germline J gene. The chain couples TRBV5-1 to TRBJ1-4, with 7 nucleotides matching TRBD1. Unmatched junction bases numbered 4, after V lost 3 bases and J lost 2 bases. The CDR3 covers 15 residues. CDR1 is SGHRS and CDR2 is YFSETQ in the germline V gene. The DNA read from the CDR3 is TGCGCCAGCAGCTCGACAGGGATGACTAATGAAAAA. Amino acids: CASSSTGMTNEK. The entire CDR3 is CASSSTGMTNEKLFF.

With respect to this clone: The read terminates 3 residues before the CDR3 end, so the remaining end is supplied by the germline J gene. The rearrangement uses TRBV6-4 and TRBJ2-1; 9 bases agree with TRBD1. The CDR3 is made up of 16 amino acids. Germline CDR1 reads MRHNA; CDR2 reads SNTAGT. The junction had 5 bases not matched to a gene; V was cut back by 1 base and J by 4 bases. The sequenced part of the CDR3 DNA is TGTGCCAGCAGTGACTGGGGACAGGGACGATACAATGAG. Translating gives CASSDWGQGRYNE. Given in full, the CDR3 is CASSDWGQGRYNEQFF.

Regarding this clone: The read halts 3 residues ahead of the CDR3 end, with the missing end drawn from the germline J gene. This chain links TRBV29-1 with TRBJ2-1, with 7 bases fitting TRBD1. Trimming at V came to 5 bases and at J to 5 bases, leaving 6 bases not matched to a gene. The germline CDR1 and CDR2 sequences are SQVTM and ANQGSEA. The CDR3 runs to 13 residues. Incomplete CDR3 DNA: TGCAGCGTTCATCAGGGGGTCCACAATGAG. This translates into CSVHQGVHNE. From start to end, the CDR3 is CSVHQGVHNEQFF.

As concerns this clone: One end of the junction does not line up with germline, which may come from a read error. The read ends 3 residues shy of where the CDR3 ends; the end is completed using the germline J gene. The rearrangement joins TRBV12-3 or TRBV12-4 to TRBJ1-2; D may be TRBD1 (5 bases). This CDR3 contains 19 residues. The CDR3 sequence: CASNLKWWAGMVPNYGYTF. The part of the CDR3 DNA that was read is TGTGCCAGCAATTTAAAGTGGTGGGCAGGGATGGTACCAAACTATGGC.